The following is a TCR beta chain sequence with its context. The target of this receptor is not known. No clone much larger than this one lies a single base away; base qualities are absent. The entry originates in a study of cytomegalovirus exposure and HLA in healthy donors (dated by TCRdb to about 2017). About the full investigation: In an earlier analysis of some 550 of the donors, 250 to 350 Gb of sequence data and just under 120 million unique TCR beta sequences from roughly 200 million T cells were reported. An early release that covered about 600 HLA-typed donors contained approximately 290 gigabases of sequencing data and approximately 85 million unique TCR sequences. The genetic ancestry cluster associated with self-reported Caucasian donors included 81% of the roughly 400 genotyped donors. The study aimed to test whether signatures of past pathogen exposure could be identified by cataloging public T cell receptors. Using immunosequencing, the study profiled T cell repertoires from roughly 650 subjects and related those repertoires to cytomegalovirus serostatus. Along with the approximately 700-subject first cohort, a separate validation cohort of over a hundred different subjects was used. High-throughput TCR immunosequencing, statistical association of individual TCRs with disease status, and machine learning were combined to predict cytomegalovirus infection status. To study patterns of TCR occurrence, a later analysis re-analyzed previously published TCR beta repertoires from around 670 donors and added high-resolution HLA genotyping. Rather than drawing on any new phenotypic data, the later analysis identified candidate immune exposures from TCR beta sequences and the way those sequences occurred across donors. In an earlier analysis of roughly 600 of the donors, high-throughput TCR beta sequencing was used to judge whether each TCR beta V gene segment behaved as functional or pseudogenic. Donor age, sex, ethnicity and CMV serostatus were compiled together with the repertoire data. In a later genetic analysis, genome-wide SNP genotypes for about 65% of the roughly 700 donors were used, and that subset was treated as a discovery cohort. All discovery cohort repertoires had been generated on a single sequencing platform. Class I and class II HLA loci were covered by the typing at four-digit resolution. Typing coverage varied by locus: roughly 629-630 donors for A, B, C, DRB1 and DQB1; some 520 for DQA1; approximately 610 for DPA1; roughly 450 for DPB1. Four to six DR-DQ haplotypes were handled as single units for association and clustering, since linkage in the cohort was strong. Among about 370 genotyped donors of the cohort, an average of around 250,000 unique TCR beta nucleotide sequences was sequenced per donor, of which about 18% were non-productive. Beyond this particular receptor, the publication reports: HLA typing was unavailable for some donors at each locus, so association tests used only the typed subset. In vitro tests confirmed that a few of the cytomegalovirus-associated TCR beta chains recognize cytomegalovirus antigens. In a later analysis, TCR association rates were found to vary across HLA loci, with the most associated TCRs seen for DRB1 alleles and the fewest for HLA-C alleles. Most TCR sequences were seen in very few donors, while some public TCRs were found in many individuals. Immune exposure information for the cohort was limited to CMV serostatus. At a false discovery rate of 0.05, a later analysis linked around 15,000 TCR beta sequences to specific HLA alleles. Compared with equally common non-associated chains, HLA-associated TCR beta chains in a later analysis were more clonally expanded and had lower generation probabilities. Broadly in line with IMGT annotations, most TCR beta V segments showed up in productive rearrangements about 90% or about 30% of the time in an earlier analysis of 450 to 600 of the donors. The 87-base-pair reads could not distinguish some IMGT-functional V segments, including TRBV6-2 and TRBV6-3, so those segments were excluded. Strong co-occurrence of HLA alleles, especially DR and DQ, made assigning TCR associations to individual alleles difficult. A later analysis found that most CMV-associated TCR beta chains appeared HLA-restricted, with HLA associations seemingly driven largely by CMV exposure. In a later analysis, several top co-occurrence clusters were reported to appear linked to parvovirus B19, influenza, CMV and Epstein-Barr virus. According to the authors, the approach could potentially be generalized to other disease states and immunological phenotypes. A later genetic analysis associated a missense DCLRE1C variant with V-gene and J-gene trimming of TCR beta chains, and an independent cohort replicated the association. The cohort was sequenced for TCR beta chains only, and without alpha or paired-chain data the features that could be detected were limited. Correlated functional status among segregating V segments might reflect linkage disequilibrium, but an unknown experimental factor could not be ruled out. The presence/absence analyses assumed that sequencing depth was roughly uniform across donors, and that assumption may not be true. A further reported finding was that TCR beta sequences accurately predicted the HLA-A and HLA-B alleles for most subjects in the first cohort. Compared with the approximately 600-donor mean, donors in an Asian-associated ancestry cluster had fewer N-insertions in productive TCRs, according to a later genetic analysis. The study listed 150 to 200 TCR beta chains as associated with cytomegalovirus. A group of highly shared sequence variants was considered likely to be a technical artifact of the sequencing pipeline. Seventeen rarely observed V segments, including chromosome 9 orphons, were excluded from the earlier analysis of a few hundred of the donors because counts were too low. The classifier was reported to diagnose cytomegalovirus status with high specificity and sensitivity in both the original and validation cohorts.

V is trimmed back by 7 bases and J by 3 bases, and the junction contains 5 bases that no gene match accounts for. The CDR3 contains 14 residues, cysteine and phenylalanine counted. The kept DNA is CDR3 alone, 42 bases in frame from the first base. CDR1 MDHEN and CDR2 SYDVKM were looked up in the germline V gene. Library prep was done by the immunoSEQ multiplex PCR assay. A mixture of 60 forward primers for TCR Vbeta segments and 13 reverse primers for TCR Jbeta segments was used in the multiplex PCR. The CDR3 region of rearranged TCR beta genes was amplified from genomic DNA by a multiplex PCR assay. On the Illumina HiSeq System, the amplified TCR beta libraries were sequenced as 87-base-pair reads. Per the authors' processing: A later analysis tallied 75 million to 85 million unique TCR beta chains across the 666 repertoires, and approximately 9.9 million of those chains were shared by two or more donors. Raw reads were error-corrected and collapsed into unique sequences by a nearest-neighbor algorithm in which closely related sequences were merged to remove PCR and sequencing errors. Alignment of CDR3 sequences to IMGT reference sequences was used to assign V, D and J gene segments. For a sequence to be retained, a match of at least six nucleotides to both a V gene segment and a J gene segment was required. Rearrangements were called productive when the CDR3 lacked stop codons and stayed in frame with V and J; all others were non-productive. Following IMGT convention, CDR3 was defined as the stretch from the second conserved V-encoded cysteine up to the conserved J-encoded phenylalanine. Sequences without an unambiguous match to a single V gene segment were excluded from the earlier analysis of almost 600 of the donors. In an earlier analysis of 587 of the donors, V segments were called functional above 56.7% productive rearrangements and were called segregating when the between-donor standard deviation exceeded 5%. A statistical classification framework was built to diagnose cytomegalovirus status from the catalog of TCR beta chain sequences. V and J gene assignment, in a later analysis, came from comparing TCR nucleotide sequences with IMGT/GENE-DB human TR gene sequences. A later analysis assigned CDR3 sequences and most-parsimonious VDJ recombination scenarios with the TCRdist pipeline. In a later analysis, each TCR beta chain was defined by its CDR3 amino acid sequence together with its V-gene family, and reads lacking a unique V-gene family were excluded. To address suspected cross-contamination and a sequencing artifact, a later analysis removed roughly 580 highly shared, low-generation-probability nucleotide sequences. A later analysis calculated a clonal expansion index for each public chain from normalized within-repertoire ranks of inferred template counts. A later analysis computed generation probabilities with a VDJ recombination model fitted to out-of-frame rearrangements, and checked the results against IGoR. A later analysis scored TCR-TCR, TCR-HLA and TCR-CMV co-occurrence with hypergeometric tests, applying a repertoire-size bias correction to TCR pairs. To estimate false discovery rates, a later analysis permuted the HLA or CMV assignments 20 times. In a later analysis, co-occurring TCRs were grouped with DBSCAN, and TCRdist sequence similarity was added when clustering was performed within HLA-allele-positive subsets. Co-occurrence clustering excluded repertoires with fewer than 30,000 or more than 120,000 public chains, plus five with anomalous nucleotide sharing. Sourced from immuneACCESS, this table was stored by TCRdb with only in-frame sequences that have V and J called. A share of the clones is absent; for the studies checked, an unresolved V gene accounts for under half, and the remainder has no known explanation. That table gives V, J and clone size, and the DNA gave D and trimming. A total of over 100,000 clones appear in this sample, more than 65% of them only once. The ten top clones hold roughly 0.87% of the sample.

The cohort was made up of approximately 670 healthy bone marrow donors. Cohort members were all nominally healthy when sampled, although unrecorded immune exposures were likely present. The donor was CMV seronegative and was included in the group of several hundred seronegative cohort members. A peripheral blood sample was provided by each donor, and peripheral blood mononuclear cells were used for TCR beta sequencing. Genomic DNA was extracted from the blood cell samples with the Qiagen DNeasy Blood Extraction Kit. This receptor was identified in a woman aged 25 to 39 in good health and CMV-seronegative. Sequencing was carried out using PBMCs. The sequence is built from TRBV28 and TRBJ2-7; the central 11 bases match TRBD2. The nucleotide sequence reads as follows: TGTGCCAGCAAAGGACTAGCGGGCCACTACGAGCAGTACTTC. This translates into CASKGLAGHYEQYF.